This T cell receptor beta chain originates from a study of blood T cells in healthy people across ages. In regard to this clonotype: The antigen is unknown.

Study-wide results and caveats: Estimated diversity, derived from one million T cells, was regarded as an underestimate. PBMCs left unsorted prevented a conclusive naive versus antigen-experienced comparison. Greater diversity and more naive CD4+ cells were seen in long-lived donors than in aged donors.

Alongside a J-beta primer mix, a sample-barcoded 5' primer served in a second PCR lasting roughly 7 to 12 cycles. The authors tagged each cDNA molecule using a template-switch adaptor with 12 random nucleotides. TCRdb ran MiXCR on the 5' RACE reads and lists one entry per CDR3 protein. In the table there are hundreds of thousands of distinct CDR3 sequences, 25% to 30% of which are singletons. The sample comprised blood. This TCR came from a woman in her 70s in good health.

For the CDR3, the DNA is TGTGCCAGCAGATTGATGGGACTCCCCGGGACCCAGTACTTC. The encoded protein is CASRLMGLPGTQYF. V and J are TRBV6-5 and TRBJ2-5, with TRBD2 as a possible D gene (6 bases). Trimming pared 6 bases from V and 7 bases from J, leaving 18 bases between. CDR1 is MNHEY and CDR2 is SVGAGI in the germline V gene. This CDR3 contains 14 residues.